This T cell receptor (beta chain) emerged from a study of T cell responses to AZD1222 COVID-19 vaccine (dated by TCRdb to the early 2020s). Some background on the complete study: A total of under 250 trial participants underwent TCR sequencing, of whom about 200 had received two doses of AZD1222 and around 25 had received two doses of the MenACWY control vaccine. Enrollment into the trials was organized by age into subgroups of 18-55, 56-69 and 70-plus years, and those subgroups contained roughly 150, 30 and 60 TCR-sequenced participants, respectively.

Taken with the paper, the label for time point translates to: about 28 days (+/-7) after the second vaccine dose. AZD1222 recipients whose second dose came at about 4 weeks and those whose second dose came at about 12 weeks were combined into one group, since spike-specific TCR depth and breadth did not differ between the two schedules. Vaccinee samples came from UK trials COV001 and COV002, including a single-blind randomized controlled phase 2/3 trial of AZD1222 (ChAdOx1 nCoV-19) in healthy adults. For TCRbeta chain sequencing, PBMC samples were collected from trial participants at day 0 and at day 28 after the second dose. Notes on this clone: Which antigen it targets is not known. The input lacks base qualities; no much larger clone sits a single base away.

Germline trimming: 6 bases from V, 4 bases from J; junction bases outside gene matches: 7. Spanning cysteine to phenylalanine, the CDR3 consists of 14 amino acids. Only the CDR3 region is kept as DNA, spanning 42 bases read in frame from base 1. The germline V gene (reference sequence) yields MNHNY for CDR1 and SVGAGI for CDR2. The CDR3 regions of human TCRbeta chains were subjected to immunosequencing. The authors' pipeline ran thus. Repertoire TCRs were matched against a reference library of SARS-CoV-2-specific TCRs generated with the MIRA antigen-specificity platform. Breadth meant the fraction of unique TCRs that were SARS-CoV-2-associated, whereas depth meant the fraction of total T cells that were SARS-CoV-2-associated. Using the MIRA data, each spike-specific TCR was mapped to the spike region that the TCR reacts to and placed in a CD4 or CD8 class. Log10-transformed breadth and depth values were compared by one-way ANOVA with Sidak's multiple comparisons tests. TCRdb's version of the immuneACCESS table is confined to in-frame rearrangements and falls short of the full clone set. An unresolved V gene accounts for under half of the shortfall where checked; the remainder is of unknown origin. V and J calls and clone size are given by that table; D and trimming were obtained from the DNA. In this sample the table shows 180,000 or so clones, 91% of which occur a single time. The top ten hold 1.5% to 2% of the sample.

What the study reported, not specific to this receptor: CD4 TCRs associated with the vaccine covered the entire spike protein, and the dominant responses were in regions 160-218 and 743-854. Epitopes outside the regions mutated in the B.1.351 and B.1.1.7 variants were reportedly recognized by nearly half of the unique spike-specific TCRs. In the small 56-69-year group, the increase in depth fell short of significance, most likely because of low power. Because no day 14 peak-response samples were available, the repertoires could be characterized only after the peak T cell response. Conclusions about previously exposed vaccinees are limited because only a handful of AZD1222 recipients were SARS-CoV-2 seropositive at baseline. Most participants were white British and females outnumbered males, and the authors suggested that clonal diversity may have been underestimated. After two AZD1222 doses, spike-specific TCR breadth and depth were significantly higher than at day 0 and than in MenACWY recipients.

Recombination linked TRBV6-6 to TRBJ1-2; 8 bases in the middle match TRBD1. The specimen comprised peripheral blood, sampled 28 days after the second AZD1222 dose. The source of this sequence is an adult who received the AZD1222 COVID-19 vaccine. The nucleotide sequence reads TGTGCCAGCAGGGGCGGACAGGGTGGCTATGGCTACACCTTC. The resulting protein is CASRGGQGGYGYTF.